One sample yielded the 18 T cell receptor beta chains listed below, sequenced in a study of blood T cell repertoires in COVID-19. The protocol was immunoSEQ multiplex PCR, while the TCRdb copy is restricted to in-frame clones and leaves out a portion. Of about 360,000 clones in the sample, approximately 86% are singletons; the top ten hold about 3%. The specimen sequenced was peripheral blood. These receptor sequences come from a human donor in a cohort sampled during active COVID-19.

The chain is built from TRBV29-1 and TRBJ2-1, with 11 nucleotides matching TRBD2. The V and J ends lost 7 bases and 4 bases, in that order; junction bases with no gene match: 6. From germline, CDR1 is SQVTM and CDR2 ANQGSEA. This CDR3 is built from 14 residues. This CDR3 is CSGRLAGPYNEQFF. The CDR3 bases are TGCAGCGGGCGACTAGCGGGACCTTACAATGAGCAGTTCTTC.

The rearrangement links TRBV18 to TRBJ1-3, with TRBD1 as a possible D gene (5 bases). CDR3 length equals 15 residues. V lost 5 bases and J lost 2, with 13 bases in between. Germline loops: CDR1 KGHSH, CDR2 LQKENI. The CDR3 DNA is TGTGCCAGCTCAACTGGAAGGGGCACTGGAAACACCATATATTTT. It yields the protein CASSTGRGTGNTIYF.

V is TRBV7-9 and J is TRBJ1-3; a possible D gene is TRBD1 (5 bases). Germline V gives CDR1 SEHNR, CDR2 FQNEAQ (reference sequence). With 4 bases removed from V and 11 bases from J, the gap between germline ends came to 15 bases. This CDR3 is built from 13 residues. CDR3 region: CASSWGTTGPIYF. CDR3 DNA: TGTGCCAGCAGCTGGGGCACGACGGGCCCCATATATTTT.

J is TRBJ1-4 and V is TRBV15, with TRBD1 matching 10 bases. Per the germline V gene, CDR1 is LNHNV and CDR2 is YYDKDF (reference sequence). V shed 5 bases, J shed 8 bases, and the junction held 5 bases outside the gene matches. There are 14 residues in the CDR3. CDR3 sequence reads: CATSWDRGGEKLFF. CDR3 bases: TGTGCCACCAGCTGGGACAGGGGCGGAGAAAAACTGTTTTTT.

This chain joins TRBV5-1 and TRBJ2-1; 8 nucleotides agree with TRBD1. The CDR3 spans 17 residues. Germline assignment: CDR1 SGHRS and CDR2 YFSETQ. The J segment lost 1 base and the V segment lost 1 base, leaving 7 bases of the junction unmatched. The CDR3 DNA follows: TGCGCCAGCAGCTTGCGGCCAGGGGGCGATTCCTACAATGAGCAGTTCTTC. Residues: CASSLRPGGDSYNEQFF.

The V call is TRBV10-3, the J call TRBJ1-1, with a weak D call TRBD1 (6 bases). Trimming took 6 bases from V and 7 from J, leaving 18 bases between them. Germline V gives CDR1 ENHRY, CDR2 SYGVKD. This CDR3 is 14 amino acids long. This CDR3 reads CAIRIHGGSGEAFF. The CDR3 DNA is TGTGCCATCAGGATTCATGGGGGCTCGGGTGAAGCTTTCTTT.

The rearrangement uses TRBV15 and TRBJ2-3; 7 bases match TRBD1. There are 16 residues in the CDR3. The germline V gene has CDR1 LNHNV and CDR2 YYDKDF (reference sequence). Germline trimming cut 1 base from V and 2 bases from J; bases unmatched to any gene: 6. CDR3 residues: CATSRGTGFLTDTQYF. CDR3 DNA sequence: TGTGCCACCAGCAGAGGGACAGGATTCCTCACAGATACGCAGTATTTT. Full variable domain (remainder filled in from reference TRBV15 and TRBJ2-3): DAMVIQNPRYQVTQFGKPVTLSCSQTLNHNVMYWYQQKSSQAPKLLFHYYDKDFNNEADTPDNFQSRRPNTSFCFLDIRSPGLGDTAMYLCATSRGTGFLTDTQYFGPGTRLTVL.

J is TRBJ2-7 and V is TRBV7-8; D possibly corresponds to TRBD2 (5 bases). The CDR3 sequence is 15 residues long. Between the trimmed V and J ends, which lost 1 base and 3 bases, there was a span of 13 bases. Germline assignment: CDR1 SGHVS and CDR2 FQNEAQ. The CDR3 sequence: CASSLVLTSYYEQYF. Here the CDR3 DNA reads TGTGCCAGCAGCTTAGTCCTCACTAGTTACTACGAGCAGTACTTC.

The chain combines TRBV28 with TRBJ1-2, with 7 bases matching TRBD1. This CDR3 has 12 residues. V dropped 6 bases and J dropped 6; count of bases not matched to a gene: 4. Germline-derived CDR1 and CDR2 are MDHEN and SYDVKM. The CDR3 spells CASSRQGDGYTF. The DNA of the CDR3 is TGTGCCAGCAGCAGACAGGGAGATGGCTACACCTTC.

This rearrangement joins TRBV19 to TRBJ2-7, with no clear D. Germline CDR1 reads LNHDA; CDR2 reads SQIVND (reference sequence). This CDR3 has 12 amino acids. Trimming stripped 7 bases from V and 4 bases from J, with 11 bases between. The CDR3 is CASTDTTYEQYF. The CDR3 DNA follows: TGTGCCAGTACCGATACGACTTACGAGCAGTACTTC.

The CDR3 nucleotides are TGTGCCAGCAGCGCCGGGAACTTCAACTATGGCTACACCTTC. Translating gives CASSAGNFNYGYTF. The rearrangement joins TRBV9 to TRBJ1-2; D is unresolved. This CDR3 has 14 amino acids. V was pared by 3 bases and J by 2 bases, with 11 bases between. Germline CDR1 SGDLS, CDR2 YYNGEE.

The gene calls are TRBV29-1 and TRBJ2-1; TRBD2 agrees at 7 bases. V shed 3 bases and J 4 bases; nucleotides not matched to a gene: 6. The CDR3 runs to 14 residues. Germline values: CDR1 SQVTM, CDR2 ANQGSEA. CDR3 residues: CSVDDQRGYNEQFF. As DNA, the CDR3 is TGCAGCGTTGACGACCAGCGGGGTTACAATGAGCAGTTCTTC.

The V and J genes are TRBV9 and TRBJ2-3; D is undetermined. This CDR3 comprises 13 residues. The V and J ends lost 0 bases and 7 bases respectively, with 9 bases between them. The germline gives CDR1 SGDLS, CDR2 YYNGEE. The CDR3 sequence: CASSVGAPNTQYF. In DNA, the CDR3 is TGTGCCAGCAGCGTAGGCGCCCCCAATACGCAGTATTTT.

This chain joins TRBV3-1 (or the pseudogene TRBV3-2) and TRBJ2-7; 10 positions match TRBD2. J lost 4 bases, V lost 4 bases, and 10 bases had no gene match. This CDR3 contains 16 residues. Germline V gene lookup returns CDR1 LGHDT and CDR2 YNNKEL (reference sequence). CDR3 nucleotide sequence: TGTGCCAGCAGCCGCACCCAAAGCGGGAGGGCTTACGAGCAGTACTTC. It is translated as CASSRTQSGRAYEQYF.

The J gene is TRBJ1-4, the V gene TRBV19, with D possibly TRBD1 on 5 matching bases. The CDR3 is 14 amino acids. Germline CDR1 LNHDA, CDR2 SQIVND (reference sequence). The V gene lost 3 bases and the J gene lost 5 bases, with 10 bases spanning the gap. CDR3 in amino acids: CASSIGRVNEKLFF. For the CDR3, the DNA is TGTGCCAGTAGTATTGGCAGGGTGAATGAAAAACTGTTTTTT.

This chain uses TRBV4-2 with TRBJ2-3, with unresolved D. Trimming cost V 4 bases and J 4 bases, with 15 bases left between them. This CDR3 has 15 residues. Germline-derived CDR1 and CDR2 are LGHNA and YNFKEQ. The CDR3 region has the DNA TGTGCCAGCAGCCCCCTGGGCCCGCACGCAGATACGCAGTATTTT. Translating it yields CASSPLGPHADTQYF.

Only a few counts were recorded for this clone. The chain recombines TRBV20-1 with TRBJ1-4; a weak D match, TRBD1 (5 bases). The CDR3 loop spans 16 amino acids. The germline V gene has CDR1 DFQATT and CDR2 SNEGSKA (reference sequence). V gave up 3 bases and J gave up 5 bases, with 19 bases separating them. The DNA of the CDR3 is TGCAGTGCTAGTCCTTGGTCCAGTGGGGCAAATGAAAAACTGTTTTTT. It yields the protein CSASPWSSGANEKLFF.

V gene TRBV18 combines with J gene TRBJ2-1, with D unresolved. The CDR3 sequence is 15 residues long. Trimming cost V 3 bases and J 9 bases, with 18 bases left between them. Germline lookup yields CDR1 KGHSH and CDR2 LQKENI. DNA of the CDR3: TGTGCCAGCTCACCTCACGGAGAGGCCATGGGTGAGCAGTTCTTC. Protein product: CASSPHGEAMGEQFF. The full variable domain, rest sourced from reference TRBV18 and TRBJ2-1, is NAGVMQNPRHLVRRRGQEARLRCSPMKGHSHVYWYRQLPEEGLKFMVYLQKENIIDESGMPKERFSAEFPKEGPSILRIQQVVRGDSAAYFCASSPHGEAMGEQFFGPGTRLTVL.